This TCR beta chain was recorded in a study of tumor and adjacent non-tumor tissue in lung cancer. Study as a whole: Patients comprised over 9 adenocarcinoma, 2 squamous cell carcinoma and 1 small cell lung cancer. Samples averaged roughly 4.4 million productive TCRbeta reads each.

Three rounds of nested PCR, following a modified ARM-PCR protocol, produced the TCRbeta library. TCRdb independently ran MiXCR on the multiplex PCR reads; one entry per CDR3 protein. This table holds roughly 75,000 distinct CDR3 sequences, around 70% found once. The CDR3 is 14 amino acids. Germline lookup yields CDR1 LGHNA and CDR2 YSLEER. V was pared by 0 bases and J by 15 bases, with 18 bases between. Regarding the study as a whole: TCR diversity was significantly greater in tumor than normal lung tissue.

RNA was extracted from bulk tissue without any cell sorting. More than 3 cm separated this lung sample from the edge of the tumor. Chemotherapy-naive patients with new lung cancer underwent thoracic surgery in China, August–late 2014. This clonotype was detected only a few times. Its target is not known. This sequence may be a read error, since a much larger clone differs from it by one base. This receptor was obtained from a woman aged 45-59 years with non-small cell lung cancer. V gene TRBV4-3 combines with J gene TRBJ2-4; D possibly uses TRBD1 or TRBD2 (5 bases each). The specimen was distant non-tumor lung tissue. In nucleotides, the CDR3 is TGCGCCAGCAGCCAAGATAAGACGTGGGGGAGTTGGTACTTC. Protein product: CASSQDKTWGSWYF.